These T cell receptor beta chains were read from a single sample in a study of monozygotic twins with inflammatory bowel disease. TCRdb reprocessed the 5' RACE reads and stores each CDR3 protein as one record, lacking DNA. This sample's table has approximately 400,000 distinct CDR3 sequences. The sample consisted of blood. The receptors here all came from a human donor with ulcerative colitis or Crohn's disease, or a healthy co-twin of an affected twin (not recorded which). Both conserved end residues are part of each CDR3.

v_call	j_call	cdr3_aa
TRBV28	TRBJ2-3	CASSFLGSTDTQYF
TRBV20-1	TRBJ2-1	CSARAGTSYNEQFF
TRBV20-1	TRBJ2-5	CSAKGEGPRETQYF
TRBV4-3	TRBJ2-1	CASSQLQTTVSYNEQFF
TRBV5-1	TRBJ2-7	CASSSTTGVTGEQYF
TRBV5-1	TRBJ2-5	CASSSGSLAAETQYF
TRBV5-1	TRBJ2-7	CASSSRDRGSYEQYF
TRBV7-2	TRBJ1-6	CASSLTMGGAGNSPLHF
TRBV7-9	TRBJ2-7	CASSPALGDARKHEQYF
TRBV9	TRBJ2-1	CASSRWTSGSSYNEQFF
TRBV7-2	TRBJ2-2	CASSFEGGIGELFF
TRBV19	TRBJ1-1	CASSQGFGAFF
TRBV4-1	TRBJ1-3	CASSQGAASGNTIYF
TRBV5-6	TRBJ1-1	CASCGAGAWTEAFF
TRBV11-3	TRBJ2-1	CASSRRDRNYNEQFF
TRBV4-3	TRBJ2-7	CASSQDLRREEQYF
TRBV10-3	TRBJ2-7	CAISESGGPPYEQYF
TRBV20-1	TRBJ1-2	CSARVDYGYTF
TRBV5-1	TRBJ2-7	CASSPRWSLAGYEQYF
TRBV7-6	TRBJ2-5	CASSPPSDRSDQETQYF
TRBV12-3/TRBV12-4	TRBJ2-1	CASSLAGTSGARF
TRBV12-3/TRBV12-4	TRBJ1-6	CASSFIGQNSPLHF
TRBV7-3	TRBJ2-3	CASSLTGAGAEDTQYF
TRBV20-1	TRBJ2-3	CSARDLGGGGTDTQYF
TRBV14	TRBJ2-2	CASSPTAHRQLFF
TRBV18	TRBJ2-5	CASSRRVGLADKETQYF
TRBV6-6	TRBJ2-2	CASSYSESTGELFF
TRBV7-9	TRBJ2-7	CASYGGSGGREQYF
TRBV28	TRBJ2-7	CASSPKGWLRGNYEQYF
TRBV7-2	TRBJ2-2	CASSLVGGAGELFF
TRBV27	TRBJ2-1	CASVQRAAYNEQFF
TRBV3-1	TRBJ2-2	CASSQEAIRPYGELFF
TRBV21-1	TRBJ1-4	CASSKIGRERRQATNEKLFF
TRBV5-6	TRBJ2-2	CASSLGGGDTGELFF
TRBV7-3	TRBJ2-7	CASSQLQGWEQYF
TRBV7-2	TRBJ1-4	CASSFGGFNEKLFF
TRBV5-1	TRBJ1-1	CASSLGRAVTEAFF
TRBV5-1	TRBJ2-3	CASSEAPNTQYF
TRBV5-1	TRBJ2-7	CASSIAVKNEQYF
TRBV25-1	TRBJ1-1	CASSEPGDNTEAFF
TRBV6-5	TRBJ1-3	CASSWGPGNTIYF
TRBV18	TRBJ1-4	CASSPQQGLTQGGNEKLFF
TRBV6-2/TRBV6-3	TRBJ2-7	CASKVSLAAYEQYF
TRBV20-1	TRBJ1-5	CSAINRDGGQPQHF
TRBV9	TRBJ2-3	CASSVTRGADTQYF
TRBV5-1	TRBJ1-2	CASSSTVYGYTF
TRBV7-2	TRBJ1-2	CASSLVERPDYGYTF
TRBV5-1	TRBJ2-7	CASSLAQLSSYEQYF
TRBV5-5	TRBJ1-2	CASSLVDNYGYTF
TRBV5-1	TRBJ2-3	CASSLTEVDTQYF
TRBV30	TRBJ2-2	CAWSVQRVMNTGELFF
TRBV29-1	TRBJ1-1	CSVRGTAINTEAFF
TRBV4-1	TRBJ1-2	CASSHLGSPNYGYTF
TRBV12-3/TRBV12-4	TRBJ2-7	CASTPPPGTSVYEQYF